This T cell receptor (beta chain) was documented in a study of CD8 T cells in ankylosing spondylitis. Quantitative 5'-RACE with molecular barcodes produced the TCR beta libraries. TCRdb called the 5' RACE reads again in MiXCR, with one record for every CDR3 protein. The repertoire holds about 500,000 distinct CDR3 sequences, with over 4% as singletons. The study's findings and limits: Clones linked to the disease showed a CD8+ phenotype. They occurred at relatively low frequencies in peripheral blood. Blood of patients with ankylosing spondylitis appeared to be characterized by a TCR beta motif of eight highly homologous variants. Existing reports had already noted some motif variants in reactive arthritis synovial fluid and blood. The study looked at matched synovial fluid samples from ankylosing spondylitis patients. Disease-linked clones were reported to be significantly enriched there.

V shed 3 bases and J shed 9 bases, with 14 bases lying between them. The CDR3 sequence is 13 residues long. Germline lookup yields CDR1 SGHTA and CDR2 FQGNSA. In its sample, this clonotype was seen many times. Its antigen is currently unknown. The chain couples TRBV7-2 to TRBJ1-1, with D tentatively TRBD1 (5 bases). Material for sequencing was blood, either unsorted or a sorted T cell fraction (not recorded which). The TCR was taken from a male donor with ankylosing spondylitis. CDR3 DNA sequence: TGTGCCAGCAGCTTTAGTGGGAGACAGAAAGCTTTCTTT. This codes for CASSFSGRQKAFF.